This T cell receptor beta chain is drawn from a study of CD8 T cells in Susac syndrome. The authors sequenced TCR beta from blood CD8+ and CD4+ T cells. The multiple sclerosis control group was made up of treatment-naive patients with stable or active relapsing-remitting disease. Findings and caveats of the study: A relatively small number of individuals underwent TCR sequencing and HLA analysis.

Regarding this clonotype: Its cognate antigen is unknown.

Random hexamers were used to reverse transcribe the RNA input (roughly 0.5 to 1 ug). An immunoSEQ multiplex PCR amplified TCR beta CDR3 over 54 Vbeta and 13 Jbeta. One entry per CDR3 protein, called by TCRdb with MiXCR from the immunoSEQ multiplex PCR reads. The sample has 150,000 to 200,000 distinct CDR3 sequences, roughly 95% seen once. This TCR came from a human donor with multiple sclerosis. The sequenced material came from CD4+ T cells from PBMCs.

The CDR3 protein is CASSQRTGLAAFF. The CDR3 bases are TGTGCCAGCAGCCAAAGAACAGGGCTCGCGGCTTTCTTT. This sequence joins TRBV14 and TRBJ1-1, with a weak D call TRBD1 (6 bases). Trimming removed 2 bases at V and 11 bases at J, with 15 bases between. The CDR3 has 13 amino acids. In germline, CDR1 is SGHDN, CDR2 FVKESK.